These 22 T cell receptor beta chains originate from one sample sequenced in a study of T cell repertoires in cytomegalovirus infection. TCRdb re-called the reads through MiXCR, storing one row per CDR3 protein. The sample records 800,000 to 950,000 distinct CDR3 sequences, 30% to 35% being singletons. No antigens are known for them. The specimen comprised cultured CD8+ T cells from PBMCs, sampled from culture after CMV antigen stimulation. All receptors come from a human donor in good health (CMV status not recorded). Some clones in this sample may be carry-over from other donors' samples.

There are a few counts of this clonotype. CDR3: CASSQERYQETQYF. The CDR3 nucleotides are TGTGCCAGCAGCCAGGAGAGGTACCAAGAGACCCAGTACTTC. The V and J genes are TRBV7-9 and TRBJ2-5, with no clear D. Trimming took off 5 bases at V and 0 bases at J, with 10 bases between the two ends. The CDR3 covers 14 residues. Germline V gives CDR1 SEHNR, CDR2 FQNEAQ (reference sequence).

This clonotype came up once. The rearrangement joins TRBV14 to TRBJ2-3; 7 bases align to TRBD1. Trimming at V came to 1 base and at J to 2 bases, leaving 3 bases not matched to a gene. This CDR3 spans 15 amino acids. The germline V gene has CDR1 SGHDN and CDR2 FVKESK. In DNA form, the CDR3 reads TGTGCCAGCAGCCAAGTTGACAGGGTCACAGATACGCAGTATTTT. This codes for CASSQVDRVTDTQYF.

As for this clonotype: Relative to the germline gene, one junction end is altered; a read error may explain this. The V gene is TRBV6-2 or TRBV6-3, the J gene TRBJ2-1; TRBD2 aligns across 15 bases. This CDR3 is 17 amino acids long. CDR1 MNHEY and CDR2 SVGEGT come from the germline V gene. CDR3 sequence (DNA): TGTGCCGGCAGCCGGACTAGCGGGGGGGCCTGGGTCAATGAGCAGTTCTTC. This codes for CAGSRTSGGAWVNEQFF.

This chain joins TRBV29-1 and TRBJ2-7; a possible D gene is TRBD1 (6 bases). Between the trimmed V and J ends, which lost 1 base and 4 bases, there was a span of 14 bases. The CDR3 is 14 amino acids. The V gene's germline CDR1 is SQVTM and CDR2 ANQGSEA. The CDR3 region is CSVEAWAGEYEQYF. CDR3 bases: TGCAGCGTTGAAGCGTGGGCAGGGGAGTACGAGCAGTACTTC.

Many counts were recorded for this clonotype. This chain joins TRBV19 and TRBJ2-7; TRBD2 might be the D (7 bases). Germline loops: CDR1 LNHDA, CDR2 SQIVND (reference sequence). The V and J ends lost 4 bases and 1 base respectively, with 14 bases between them. This CDR3 contains 15 residues. CDR3 sequence (DNA): TGTGCCAGTAGTACCAGCGGGACACCGTCCTACGAGCAGTACTTC. This translates into CASSTSGTPSYEQYF.

This rearrangement joins TRBV19 to TRBJ2-1, with 12 bases that match TRBD2. The CDR3 has 16 residues. The V gene's germline CDR1 is LNHDA and CDR2 SQIVND (reference sequence). V gave up 4 bases and J gave up 0 bases; unmatched junction bases: 1. As DNA, the CDR3 is TGTGCCAGTAGTAAGACTAGCGGGGGCTCCTACAATGAGCAGTTCTTC. Protein sequence: CASSKTSGGSYNEQFF.

This clonotype was seen more than once but under ten times. V usage is TRBV7-6 and J usage is TRBJ2-1; D remains ambiguous. The CDR3 contains 12 residues. V lost 6 bases, J lost 8 bases, and 11 bases lay in between. CDR1 is SGHVS and CDR2 is FNYEAQ in the germline V gene. CDR3 bases: TGTGCCAGCAGTCAAATAACGGATGAGCAGTTCTTC. Amino acids: CASSQITDEQFF.

Ten or more counts support this clonotype. As DNA, the CDR3 is TGTGCCAGCAGCTTAACGTCAGGCTGGGGGGCCAACGTCCTGACTTTC. It is translated as CASSLTSGWGANVLTF. The gene calls are TRBV7-2 and TRBJ2-6; D uncertain. V dropped 2 bases and J dropped 4 bases, with 12 bases sitting between them. Germline CDR1 SGHTA, CDR2 FQGNSA. The CDR3 is 16 residues long.

The chain couples TRBV7-9 to TRBJ2-7; D possibly matches TRBD1 or TRBD2 (7 bases each). The CDR3 loop spans 15 amino acids. Germline V gene data show CDR1 as SEHNR and CDR2 as FQNEAQ (reference sequence). Deletions cut 4 bases from V and 4 bases from J, with 17 bases between. CDR3 amino acids: CASSSRGGRIYEQYF. The CDR3 region has the DNA TGTGCCAGCAGCTCCAGGGGGGGAAGGATTTACGAGCAGTACTTC.

This clonotype has only a few counts. The chain couples TRBV19 to TRBJ2-2; perhaps D is TRBD1 or TRBD2 (5 bases each). Germline V CDR1 and CDR2: LNHDA, SQIVND (reference sequence). CDR3 length equals 14 residues. V was clipped by 7 bases and J by 5 bases, with 14 bases between them. In nucleotides, the CDR3 is TGTGCCAGTACAGGGCGAGGGAAAACCGGGGAGCTGTTTTTT. It is translated as CASTGRGKTGELFF.

This rearrangement joins TRBV20-1 to TRBJ2-7; D unclear. Trimming took off 5 bases at V and 2 bases at J, with 10 bases between the two ends. Germline-derived CDR1 and CDR2 are DFQATT and SNEGSKA (reference sequence). The length of the CDR3 is 12 residues. The CDR3 region has the DNA TGCAGTGCTGAGGACGGTCCCTACGAGCAGTACTTC. Encoded protein: CSAEDGPYEQYF.

As for this clonotype: Sequence at one end of the junction differs from germline and may be a read error. The V and J genes are TRBV6-1 and TRBJ2-5; D is unclear. This CDR3 has 12 residues. The germline V gene has CDR1 MNHNS and CDR2 SASEGT. CDR3 in DNA: TGTGCCAGCAGTGAAGCGCCGGACCCGTTTAACTTC. This encodes CASSEAPDPFNF.

A remark on this clonotype: A much more abundant neighbour one base away suggests this may be a read error. The V call is TRBV4-2, the J call TRBJ1-1; D not resolved. Germline loops: CDR1 LGHNA, CDR2 YNFKEQ. The CDR3 has 11 residues. The CDR3 sequence: CASSQNNEAFF. The CDR3 bases are TGTGCCAGCAGCCAGAACAATGAAGCTTTCTTT.

V is TRBV7-9 and J is TRBJ1-2; no clear D. The germline CDR1 and CDR2 sequences are SEHNR and FQNEAQ (reference sequence). Trimming shortened V by 4 bases and J by 9 bases, and 18 bases separated the two germline ends. The CDR3 is made up of 14 amino acids. CDR3 coding DNA: TGTGCCAGCAGCTCGAGGATGGTTGGGCAGAGCTACACCTTC. It specifies CASSSRMVGQSYTF.

The chain has TRBV5-8 and TRBJ2-3; 8 positions agree with TRBD2. After removal of 0 bases from V and 4 bases from J, the junction contained 10 bases not matched to a gene. Germline CDR1 is SGHTS and CDR2 is YDEGEE. This CDR3 has 17 amino acids. The CDR3 bases are TGTGCCAGCAGCTTGGCGAGATGGACTAGCAGCTCAGATACGCAGTATTTT. Translated: CASSLARWTSSSDTQYF.

The chain carries TRBV19 and TRBJ1-5, with D hard to call. V dropped 4 bases and J dropped 0 bases, with 13 bases sitting between them. This CDR3 contains 16 residues. Looked up from germline, CDR1 is LNHDA and CDR2 is SQIVND (reference sequence). The DNA for the CDR3 is TGTGCCAGTAGTAACCCCCGGGCACCTAGCAATCAGCCCCAGCATTTT. This encodes CASSNPRAPSNQPQHF.

This rearrangement joins TRBV15 to TRBJ1-1; D might be TRBD1 (6 bases). Germline V gives CDR1 LNHNV, CDR2 YYDKDF (reference sequence). The V end was cut by 8 bases, the J end by 1 base, with 11 bases between. This CDR3 is built from 13 residues. In DNA, the CDR3 is TGTGCCACCGAGGGGGGGCCGAACACTGAAGCTTTCTTT. Translated, it gives CATEGGPNTEAFF.

The chain has TRBV7-9 and TRBJ1-5, with no clear D. Trimming pared 4 bases from V and 5 bases from J, leaving 9 bases between. The CDR3 contains 13 residues. CDR1 is SEHNR and CDR2 is FQNEAQ in the germline V gene (reference sequence). The CDR3 sequence: CASSSTADQPQHF. CDR3 in DNA: TGTGCCAGCAGCTCAACGGCCGATCAGCCCCAGCATTTT.

This clonotype was picked up a small number of times. The V gene is TRBV7-6, the J gene TRBJ1-1; TRBD1 matches at 7 bases. J was trimmed by 1 base and V by 5 bases; bases with no gene match: 10. CDR1 and CDR2 (germline): SGHVS, FNYEAQ. This CDR3 spans 16 amino acids. The CDR3 DNA sequence: TGTGCCAGCAGCCCGGCCACAGGGGCTACGAACACTGAAGCTTTCTTT. It translates to CASSPATGATNTEAFF.

V is TRBV5-6 and J is TRBJ2-1; D is uncertain. From germline, CDR1 is SGHDT and CDR2 YYEEEE. The V end was cut by 5 bases, the J end by 8 bases, with 17 bases between. The CDR3 has 14 amino acids. CDR3 DNA: TGTGCCAGCAGAGTCAAAGGGAAAGCCCATGAGCAGTTCTTC. It encodes CASRVKGKAHEQFF.

The chain joins TRBV9 to TRBJ2-5; the D is unclear. In germline, CDR1 is SGDLS, CDR2 YYNGEE. V lost 2 bases, J lost 0 bases, and 11 bases lay in between. CDR3 length equals 15 residues. The chain's CDR3 is CASSVQGNHQETQYF. The DNA of the CDR3 is TGTGCCAGCAGCGTCCAAGGAAACCACCAAGAGACCCAGTACTTC.

The V and J genes are TRBV6-1 and TRBJ2-7, with TRBD1 matching over 8 bases. V was clipped by 6 bases and J by 3 bases; unmatched bases: 7. Per the germline V gene, CDR1 is MNHNS and CDR2 is SASEGT. This CDR3 contains 14 residues. The CDR3 DNA reads as TGTGCCAGCAGAAACACAGGGGGTAGCTACGAGCAGTACTTC. As protein: CASRNTGGSYEQYF.